This T cell receptor (beta chain) originates from a study of T cells after yellow fever vaccination. TCRdb re-called the 5' RACE reads with MiXCR, one entry per CDR3 protein. Here the sample spans some 400,000 distinct CDR3 sequences, around 19% being singletons. J gave up 11 bases and V 0 bases, and 5 bases lay outside the gene matches. CDR1 MNHEY and CDR2 SVGAGI come from the germline V gene. The CDR3 contains 15 residues. This receptor was taken from a man between 18 and 35 years old who received the YFV17D yellow fever vaccine. The chain recombines TRBV6-5 with TRBJ2-1, with TRBD2 identical over 12 bases. Specimen: PBMCs, collected before the yellow fever booster vaccination. CDR3 protein: CASSYSGLAGGKQFF. DNA for the CDR3: TGTGCCAGCAGTTACTCAGGGCTAGCGGGGGGGAAGCAGTTCTTC.